A single sample gave rise to the 13 T cell receptor beta chains below, sequenced in a study of blood T cell repertoires in COVID-19. TCRdb's table, derived via immunoSEQ multiplex PCR, lists solely in-frame clones and lacks some. The sample contains some 380,000 clones, 85% to 90% of which appear only once. The sequenced sample was peripheral blood. The receptors originated from a man younger than 35 with active or convalescent COVID-19.

In its sample, this clone was seen a few times. J is TRBJ1-4 and V is TRBV24-1, with D maybe TRBD1 (6 bases). The ends were cut back, 4 bases at V and 13 bases at J, with 12 bases in the middle. CDR1 KGHDR and CDR2 SFDVKD come from the germline V gene. The CDR3 is 12 amino acids. The chain's CDR3 is CATSDQGRRLFF. The CDR3 DNA sequence: TGTGCCACCAGTGACCAGGGGCGTCGACTGTTTTTT.

The chain has TRBV4-1 and TRBJ1-4; D is perhaps TRBD1 (5 bases). The ends were cut back, 5 bases at V and 8 bases at J, with 18 bases in the middle. From germline, CDR1 is MGHRA and CDR2 YSYEKL. The CDR3 extends over 15 amino acids. The CDR3 sequence: CASSSKGWGGEKLFF. The DNA of the CDR3 is TGCGCCAGCAGCAGCAAGGGATGGGGGGGGGAAAAACTGTTTTTT.

In the case of this clone: The junction does not match germline at one end; this may be a read error. CDR3 nucleotides: TGCGCCAGCAGCCAAGAGTGGTCTAAAGCCGTCTCTGGGGCCAACGTGCTGACTTTC. Translated, it gives CASSQEWSKAVSGANVLTF. The chain employs TRBV4-3 and TRBJ2-6; maybe TRBD1 (5 bases). The CDR3 covers 19 residues. CDR1 is LGHNA, CDR2 YSLEER, per germline.

Written as DNA, the CDR3 is TGTGCCAGTAGTATATGGACAGGGATGAACACTGAAGCTTTCTTT. The encoded protein is CASSIWTGMNTEAFF. This chain joins TRBV19 and TRBJ1-1; 8 nucleotides line up with TRBD1. The CDR3 is made up of 15 amino acids. The V gene's germline CDR1 is LNHDA and CDR2 SQIVND (reference sequence). V gave up 2 bases and J gave up 0 bases; unmatched junction bases: 2.

The chain employs TRBV6-5 and TRBJ1-6; 9 positions agree with TRBD1. Trimming took 9 bases from V and 7 from J; bases not matched to a gene: 4. CDR3 length: 13 amino acids. Per the germline V gene, CDR1 is MNHEY and CDR2 is SVGAGI. The CDR3 spells CASLQGANSPLHF. Here the CDR3 DNA reads TGTGCCAGTTTACAGGGGGCGAATTCACCCCTCCACTTT.

The chain is built from TRBV5-1 and TRBJ2-5; D is possibly TRBD1 (5 bases). CDR1 and CDR2 from the germline V gene are SGHRS and YFSETQ. Trimming removed 1 base from V and 1 base from J, with 14 bases in between. The CDR3 loop spans 16 amino acids. The CDR3 reads CASSLLVQGVQETQYF. In nucleotides, the CDR3 is TGCGCCAGCAGCTTGTTGGTCCAGGGTGTCCAAGAGACCCAGTACTTC.

The chain is built from TRBV5-1 and TRBJ1-4; TRBD1 matches 8 bases. The germline V gene has CDR1 SGHRS and CDR2 YFSETQ. The CDR3 runs to 16 residues. J gave up 1 base and V 4 bases, and 6 bases lay outside the gene matches. The CDR3 protein is CASSIGQGGTNEKLFF. Here the CDR3 DNA reads TGCGCCAGCAGCATCGGACAGGGTGGAACTAATGAAAAACTGTTTTTT.

The chain recombines TRBV7-2 with TRBJ1-5; no clear D gene. Germline V gene lookup returns CDR1 SGHTA and CDR2 FQGNSA. CDR3 length: 16 residues. Trimming pared 4 bases from V and 5 bases from J, leaving 18 bases between. The CDR3, as DNA: TGTGCCAGCAGCTCGCAACTACACGGAGGGTATCAGCCCCAGCATTTT. This translates into CASSSQLHGGYQPQHF.

V usage is TRBV28 and J usage is TRBJ2-7; the match to TRBD2 covers 9 bases. This CDR3 contains 15 residues. Germline V CDR1 and CDR2: MDHEN, SYDVKM. The J segment lost 3 bases and the V segment lost 5 bases, leaving 8 bases of the junction unmatched. CDR3 in DNA: TGTGCCAGCAGTACCGGGACTAGCAGATACTACGAGCAGTACTTC. It translates to CASSTGTSRYYEQYF. The entire variable domain, with the rest obtained from reference TRBV28 and TRBJ2-7, is as follows: DVKVTQSSRYLVKRTGEKVFLECVQDMDHENMFWYRQDPGLGLRLIYFSYDVKMKEKGDIPEGYSVSREKKERFSLILESASTNQTSMYLCASSTGTSRYYEQYFGPGTRLTVT.

The V gene is TRBV28, the J gene TRBJ1-1; D gene unclear. V dropped 8 bases and J dropped 7 bases, with 17 bases sitting between them. Germline CDR1 and CDR2: MDHEN and SYDVKM. The CDR3 is 13 amino acids. The CDR3 coding sequence is TGTGCCAGCGGCACGCTCCTTACCAGTGAAGCTTTCTTT. Protein: CASGTLLTSEAFF.

V is TRBV2 and J is TRBJ2-2, with D tentatively TRBD2 (5 bases). CDR3 length: 15 amino acids. Germline values: CDR1 SNHLY, CDR2 FYNNEI. V was cut by 5 bases and J by 2 bases, with 12 bases left in between. CDR3 DNA sequence: TGTGCCAGCAGTCCTGTTCGGGGTAACACCGGGGAGCTGTTTTTT. Its protein is CASSPVRGNTGELFF. The full variable domain, in which reference TRBV2 and TRBJ2-2 provide the parts outside the CDR3, is EPEVTQTPSHQVTQMGQEVILRCVPISNHLYFYWYRQILGQKVEFLVSFYNNEISEKSEIFDDQFSVERPDGSNFTLKIRSTKLEDSAMYFCASSPVRGNTGELFFGEGSRLTVL.

The chain joins TRBV12-3 or TRBV12-4 to TRBJ1-2; D may be TRBD1 (5 bases). The CDR3 is made up of 11 amino acids. Deletions cut 7 bases from V and 4 bases from J, with 7 bases between. The CDR3 coding sequence is TGTGCCAGCACCCAGGGCTATGGCTACACCTTC. It specifies CASTQGYGYTF.

This sequence joins TRBV2 and TRBJ2-7; TRBD1 aligns across 9 bases. The CDR3 spans 15 residues. J gave up 2 bases and V 3 bases, and 5 bases lay outside the gene matches. Germline loops: CDR1 SNHLY, CDR2 FYNNEI. Here the CDR3 reads CASSDDRGTPYEQYF. CDR3 bases: TGTGCCAGCAGTGATGACAGGGGGACCCCCTACGAGCAGTACTTC.